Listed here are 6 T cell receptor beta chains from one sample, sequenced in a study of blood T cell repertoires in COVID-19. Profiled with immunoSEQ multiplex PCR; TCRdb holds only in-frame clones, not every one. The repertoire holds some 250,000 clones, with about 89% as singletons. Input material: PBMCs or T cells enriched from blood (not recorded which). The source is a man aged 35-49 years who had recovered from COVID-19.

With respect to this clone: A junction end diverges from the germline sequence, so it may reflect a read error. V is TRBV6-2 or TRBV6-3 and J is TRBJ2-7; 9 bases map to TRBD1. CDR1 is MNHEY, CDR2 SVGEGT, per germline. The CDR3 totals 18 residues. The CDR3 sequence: CASSYGERAPGTGSRFGF. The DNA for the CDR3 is TGTGCCAGCAGTTACGGCGAACGGGCCCCAGGGACAGGGTCCCGATTCGGTTTC.

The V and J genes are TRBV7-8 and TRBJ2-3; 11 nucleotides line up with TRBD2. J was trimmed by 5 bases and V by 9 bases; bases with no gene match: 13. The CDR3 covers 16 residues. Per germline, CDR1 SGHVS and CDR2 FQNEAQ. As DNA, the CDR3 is TGTGCCAGTGGGGCCTCACTAGCGGGAGTTTTAGATACGCAGTATTTT. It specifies CASGASLAGVLDTQYF.

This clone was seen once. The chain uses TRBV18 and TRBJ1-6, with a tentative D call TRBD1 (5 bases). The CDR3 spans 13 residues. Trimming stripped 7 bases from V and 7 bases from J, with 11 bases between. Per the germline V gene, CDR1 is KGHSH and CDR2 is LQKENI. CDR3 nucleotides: TGTGCCAGCTTCCCGGGGGGGAATTCACCCCTCCACTTT. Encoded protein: CASFPGGNSPLHF.

The chain's CDR3 is CAWSVKQGYEQYF. CDR3 nucleotide sequence: TGTGCCTGGAGTGTAAAGCAGGGCTACGAGCAGTACTTC. This sequence joins TRBV30 and TRBJ2-7, with D tentatively TRBD1 (5 bases). The length of the CDR3 is 13 residues. The ends were cut back, 0 bases at V and 3 bases at J, with 9 bases in the middle. The germline gives CDR1 GTSNPN, CDR2 SVGIG (reference sequence).

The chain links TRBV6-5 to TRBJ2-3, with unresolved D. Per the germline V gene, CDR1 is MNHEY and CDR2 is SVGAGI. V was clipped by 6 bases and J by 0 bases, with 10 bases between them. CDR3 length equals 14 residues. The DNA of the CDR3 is TGTGCCAGCAGACCACATTTTAGCACAGATACGCAGTATTTT. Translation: CASRPHFSTDTQYF.

In DNA form, the CDR3 reads TGTGCCAGCTCACCAAGGGGATCCGGACAGACGTACGAGCAGTACTTC. This encodes CASSPRGSGQTYEQYF. The chain has TRBV18 and TRBJ2-7, with D possibly being TRBD1 (6 bases). Germline lookup yields CDR1 KGHSH and CDR2 LQKENI. This CDR3 has 16 amino acids. Trimming removed 2 bases at V and 4 bases at J, with 18 bases between.